These 21 T cell receptor beta chains were all obtained from the same sample, sequenced in a study of shared clonotypes between healthy human individuals. TCRdb's table, derived via immunoSEQ multiplex PCR, lists solely in-frame clones and lacks some. The sample has some 580,000 clones; less than 98% are singletons. The sequencing sample was made of naive CD4+ T cells sorted from blood. Indicated subset: CD45RA+ positively selected. These receptor sequences come from a woman younger than 45 in good health.

This clone was observed a single time. The rearrangement uses TRBV6-4 and TRBJ1-1; TRBD1 agrees at 7 bases. The V and J ends lost 3 bases and 6 bases, in that order; junction bases with no gene match: 10. There are 15 residues in the CDR3. Germline lookup yields CDR1 MRHNA and CDR2 SNTAGT. The CDR3 DNA follows: TGTGCCAGCAGTGAAAGACAGGGTGCGATCTCTGAAGCTTTCTTT. Amino acids: CASSERQGAISEAFF.

The chain carries TRBV7-9 and TRBJ2-3; 8 bases match TRBD1. Germline CDR1 reads SEHNR; CDR2 reads FQNEAQ (reference sequence). With 5 bases clipped from V and 7 bases from J, the junction kept 8 bases outside the gene matches. This CDR3 spans 14 amino acids. Here the CDR3 DNA reads TGTGCCAGCAGCCCGTGGACAGGGAAGCATACGCAGTATTTT. Translating it yields CASSPWTGKHTQYF.

The V call is TRBV13, the J call TRBJ2-3, with 15 bases aligning to TRBD2. Germline CDR1 is PRHDT and CDR2 is FYEKMQ (reference sequence). The CDR3 contains 19 residues. Losses at the gene ends were 1 base for V and 3 bases for J; bases not matched to a gene: 8. CDR3 sequence (DNA): TGTGCCAGCAGCTTAGTTCAAGGACTAGCGGGAGGGATAACAGATACGCAGTATTTT. Translation: CASSLVQGLAGGITDTQYF. Looking up the rest from reference TRBV13 and TRBJ2-3 gives the full variable domain: AAGVIQSPRHLIKEKRETATLKCYPIPRHDTVYWYQQGPGQDPQFLISFYEKMQSDKGSIPDRFSAQQFSDYHSELNMSSLELGDSALYFCASSLVQGLAGGITDTQYFGPGTRLTVL.

CDR3 loop: CASSLVAGGHEKLFF. The DNA for the CDR3 is TGCGCCAGCAGCTTGGTGGCGGGCGGCCATGAAAAACTGTTTTTT. This chain links TRBV5-1 with TRBJ1-4; D is unclear. The CDR3 is 15 amino acids. Germline CDR1 reads SGHRS; CDR2 reads YFSETQ. The V end lost 0 bases, the J end lost 6 bases, and 12 bases lay between the germline ends.

The chain is built from TRBV7-2 and TRBJ1-1, with a weak D call TRBD1 (5 bases). CDR1 and CDR2 (germline): SGHTA, FQGNSA. CDR3 length: 13 amino acids. V lost 6 bases and J lost 2, with 10 bases in between. The CDR3 protein is CASSRQRNTEAFF. The CDR3 region has the DNA TGTGCCAGCAGTCGACAGAGAAACACTGAAGCTTTCTTT.

The chain uses TRBV19 and TRBJ2-3; 7 bases are shared with TRBD2. This CDR3 comprises 17 residues. Germline CDR1 and CDR2: LNHDA and SQIVND (reference sequence). Trimming cost V 4 bases and J 1 base; bases outside gene matches: 11. CDR3: CASSNVAGGIGTDTQYF. In DNA form, the CDR3 reads TGTGCCAGTAGTAACGTCGCCGGGGGGATCGGCACAGATACGCAGTATTTT. Drawing the rest from reference TRBV19 and TRBJ2-3, the complete variable domain is DGGITQSPKYLFRKEGQNVTLSCEQNLNHDAMYWYRQDPGQGLRLIYYSQIVNDFQKGDIAEGYSVSREKKESFPLTVTSAQKNPTAFYLCASSNVAGGIGTDTQYFGPGTRLTVL.

The genes are TRBV6-6 and TRBJ1-1, with 7 bases matching TRBD1. Germline loops: CDR1 MNHNY, CDR2 SVGAGI (reference sequence). This CDR3 has 13 amino acids. The V gene end was trimmed by 10 bases and the J gene end by 4 bases; junction bases not matched to a gene: 9. The CDR3 loop reads CATKTGVGTEAFF. CDR3 bases: TGTGCCACCAAAACAGGGGTGGGCACTGAAGCTTTCTTT.

This chain joins TRBV2 and TRBJ2-7, with 9 bases identical to TRBD1. After removal of 3 bases from V and 2 bases from J, the junction contained 8 bases not matched to a gene. The germline V gene encodes CDR1 SNHLY and CDR2 FYNNEI. The CDR3 is 16 residues long. CDR3 protein: CASSEWDREDPYEQYF. The CDR3 DNA follows: TGTGCCAGCAGTGAGTGGGACAGGGAGGACCCCTACGAGCAGTACTTC.

The chain has TRBV27 and TRBJ2-1; tentatively, D is TRBD2 (5 bases). Germline loops: CDR1 MNHEY, CDR2 SMNVEV (reference sequence). V dropped 3 bases and J dropped 2 bases, with 11 bases sitting between them. This CDR3 is built from 15 residues. The CDR3 sequence is CASSLTGSTYNEQFF. For the CDR3, the DNA is TGTGCCAGCAGTTTGACGGGGTCCACCTACAATGAGCAGTTCTTC.

The V and J genes are TRBV28 and TRBJ1-1; 7 bases agree with TRBD1. Trimming took 6 bases from V and 0 from J; bases not matched to a gene: 13. This CDR3 is 17 amino acids long. The germline gives CDR1 MDHEN, CDR2 SYDVKM. CDR3 DNA sequence: TGTGCCAGCAGCCAAGGGGGGGCAGGGGGACTGAACACTGAAGCTTTCTTT. Translating it yields CASSQGGAGGLNTEAFF.

V is TRBV28 and J is TRBJ2-1; 9 nucleotides agree with TRBD1. Per the germline V gene, CDR1 is MDHEN and CDR2 is SYDVKM. The CDR3 runs 15 residues. V lost 5 bases to trimming and J lost 9 bases; unmatched junction nucleotides: 11. The CDR3 coding sequence is TGTGCCAGCAGTCCCCCGGGACAGGGTAGGGGTGAGCAGTTCTTC. It yields the protein CASSPPGQGRGEQFF. The full variable domain, rest sourced from reference TRBV28 and TRBJ2-1, is DVKVTQSSRYLVKRTGEKVFLECVQDMDHENMFWYRQDPGLGLRLIYFSYDVKMKEKGDIPEGYSVSREKKERFSLILESASTNQTSMYLCASSPPGQGRGEQFFGPGTRLTVL.

The rearrangement links TRBV6-5 to TRBJ1-1; D not certain. CDR1 is MNHEY, CDR2 SVGAGI, per germline. The V end lost 4 bases, the J end lost 1 base, and 10 bases lay between the germline ends. The CDR3 spans 14 residues. The CDR3 reads CASSFLASNTEAFF. The CDR3 DNA reads TGTGCCAGCAGTTTCCTAGCTTCGAACACTGAAGCTTTCTTT.

The chain links TRBV25-1 to TRBJ2-1; 11 bases agree with TRBD2. The length of the CDR3 is 14 residues. Trimming at V came to 4 bases and at J to 9 bases, leaving 5 bases not matched to a gene. Per the germline V gene, CDR1 is MGHDK and CDR2 is SYGVNS. CDR3 in amino acids: CASSAPGLAGEQFF. Written as DNA, the CDR3 is TGTGCCAGCAGTGCCCCCGGACTAGCGGGTGAGCAGTTCTTC.

The V call is TRBV6-1, the J call TRBJ2-7, with TRBD1 as a possible D gene (5 bases). Trimming pared 2 bases from V and 1 base from J, leaving 12 bases between. The CDR3 covers 15 residues. Germline-derived CDR1 and CDR2 are MNHNS and SASEGT. The CDR3 nucleotides are TGTGCCAGCAGTGAACAGGGTTTTCAATCCTACGAGCAGTACTTC. Its protein product is CASSEQGFQSYEQYF.

The chain couples TRBV2 to TRBJ2-3, with D perhaps given as TRBD1 or TRBD2 (5 bases each). V was cut by 8 bases and J by 11 bases, with 14 bases left in between. The CDR3 has 11 residues. Germline V gene data show CDR1 as SNHLY and CDR2 as FYNNEI. Written as DNA, the CDR3 is TGTGCCAGCGGGGACCAGGCGTGGCAGTATTTT. It encodes CASGDQAWQYF.

The V gene is TRBV7-8, the J gene TRBJ2-1; 9 bases are a match to TRBD2. Trimming removed 5 bases from V and 2 bases from J; junction bases left unmatched: 4. The CDR3 contains 15 residues. Germline values: CDR1 SGHVS, CDR2 FQNEAQ. The CDR3 loop reads CASSPSGTPYNEQFF. DNA of the CDR3: TGTGCCAGCAGCCCTAGCGGGACCCCCTACAATGAGCAGTTCTTC.

This chain connects TRBV2 to TRBJ1-5; 7 bases align to TRBD1. Trimming removed 5 bases from V and 7 bases from J; junction bases left unmatched: 5. The germline V gene has CDR1 SNHLY and CDR2 FYNNEI. CDR3 length equals 13 residues. The CDR3 DNA reads as TGTGCCAGCAGTAAGGGGGCCGGGCAGCCCCAGCATTTT. This codes for CASSKGAGQPQHF.

J is TRBJ1-1 and V is TRBV18; the D gene is possibly TRBD1 (5 bases). From germline, CDR1 is KGHSH and CDR2 LQKENI. V was shortened by 4 bases and J by 2 bases, with 11 bases between the two germline ends. This CDR3 region has 14 residues. CDR3 DNA sequence: TGTGCCAGCTCACTTTCACAGGTTAACACTGAAGCTTTCTTT. Protein sequence: CASSLSQVNTEAFF.

The chain is built from TRBV28 and TRBJ1-1; D is perhaps TRBD1 (5 bases). Germline assignment: CDR1 MDHEN and CDR2 SYDVKM. Trimming took off 6 bases at V and 6 bases at J, with 20 bases between the two ends. This CDR3 contains 15 residues. The CDR3 is CASRPTGTGTAEAFF. The CDR3 nucleotides are TGTGCCAGCAGACCTACCGGGACCGGGACCGCTGAAGCTTTCTTT.

This clone was detected once. The chain combines TRBV5-4 with TRBJ1-1, with a tentative D call TRBD1 (5 bases). V lost 3 bases, J lost 5 bases, and 17 bases lay in between. This CDR3 comprises 15 residues. In germline, CDR1 is SGHNT, CDR2 YYREEE (reference sequence). This CDR3 is CASSWDQGSWTEAFF. The CDR3 DNA is TGTGCCAGCAGCTGGGACCAGGGAAGTTGGACTGAAGCTTTCTTT.

The chain employs TRBV20-1 and TRBJ1-3, with D uncertain. Germline V lookup: CDR1 DFQATT, CDR2 SNEGSKA (reference sequence). V lost 5 bases, J lost 7 bases, and 9 bases lay in between. This CDR3 contains 11 residues. Here the CDR3 DNA reads TGCAGTGCTGCTGGTACCAACACCATATATTTT. Encoded protein: CSAAGTNTIYF.